This T cell receptor beta chain was obtained from a study of regulatory T cells in long-lasting Graves disease. Arm-PCR of CDR3 regions with iRepertoire HTBI primers generated TCR beta libraries. Each CDR3 protein gets one entry after TCRdb re-called the multiplex PCR reads with MiXCR. This table has 550,000 or so distinct CDR3 sequences, around 13% appearing once. The length of the CDR3 is 14 residues. V was trimmed by 5 bases and J by 0 bases, leaving 10 bases between them. Germline-derived CDR1 and CDR2 are SGHAT and FQNNGV. This clonotype was found many times. Its target is not known. Time point defined: newly diagnosed GD, antithyroid drugs for less than 3 months. The TCR library was prepared using RNA isolated from PBMCs. Study-wide points: Possibly, too few samples lowered accuracy.

These records were also assigned to another study, of T cells in Graves' hyperthyroidism and ophthalmopathy. That paper notes: It was considered stable Graves' hyperthyroidism when ophthalmopathy did not progress within 18 months.

The chain links TRBV11-2 to TRBJ1-1; D is uncertain. The clonotype was recovered from a woman in her twenties or thirties with Graves disease. The sample in question was peripheral blood mononuclear cells (PBMCs), obtained at new diagnosis, from a patient treated with antithyroid drugs. This CDR3 is CASSRQAMNTEAFF. CDR3 DNA: TGTGCCAGCAGCAGACAAGCAATGAACACTGAAGCTTTCTTT.